This T cell receptor (beta chain) was found in a study of graft-versus-host responses after intestinal transplantation. Grafts had their tissue processed, releasing intraepithelial and lamina propria lymphocytes. Method: immunoSEQ multiplex PCR; TCRdb's copy keeps in-frame clones and lacks some. This table holds almost 30,000 clones, over 60% found once. This clone was detected only a few times. This CDR3 region has 15 residues. With V trimmed by 0 bases and J by 6 bases, 6 bases remained unmatched. CDR1 and CDR2 (germline): MNHNY, SVGAGI (reference sequence). Material: ileum tissue, obtained 98 days after intestinal transplantation. This chain links TRBV6-6 with TRBJ2-7; 9 bases agree with TRBD1. The receptor comes from a human patient who received an intestinal transplant, so some T cells may come from the graft donor. The chain's CDR3 is CASSYSGTGSIEQYF. DNA of the CDR3: TGTGCCAGCAGTTACTCGGGGACAGGGTCGATCGAGCAGTACTTC.